This is a list of T cell receptor beta chains from one sample in a study of shared clonotypes between healthy human individuals. Using immunoSEQ multiplex PCR, the repertoire was profiled, and TCRdb retains in-frame clones only, with some absent. This table holds almost 700,000 clones, about 92% found once. Sequenced input: naive CD8+ T cells sorted from blood. Source of these receptors: a man aged 30 to 39 in good health. CDR3s include the opening cysteine and the closing phenylalanine or tryptophan. The order of the fields is D gene, V gene, clone size, J gene, CDR3 DNA, CDR3 protein. D genes are given only for firm matches. Clone sizes are given selectively: once, few, many, or a class where the clone is expanded.

d_call: -; v_call: TRBV7-9; clone_size: -; j_call: TRBJ2-7; cdr3_nt: TGTGCCAGCAGCTTCGGACGGCGCGGGGACGAGCAGTACTTC; cdr3_aa: CASSFGRRGDEQYF
d_call: TRBD1; v_call: TRBV14; clone_size: -; j_call: TRBJ2-1; cdr3_nt: TGTGCCAGCAGCCAATGGGACAGGGTCCCCCCGGGTCGGTTCTTC; cdr3_aa: CASSQWDRVPPGRFF
d_call: -; v_call: TRBV6-5; clone_size: -; j_call: TRBJ1-2; cdr3_nt: TGTGCCAGCAGTTACTCGACAGGATTCGGCTACACCTTC; cdr3_aa: CASSYSTGFGYTF
d_call: TRBD2; v_call: TRBV4-1; clone_size: -; j_call: TRBJ2-5; cdr3_nt: TGCGCCAGCAGCCAAGAGGCTAGCGGCTATTTAAAAGAGACCCAGTACTTC; cdr3_aa: CASSQEASGYLKETQYF
d_call: TRBD1; v_call: TRBV28; clone_size: -; j_call: TRBJ1-3; cdr3_nt: TGTGCCAGCAGATCCGGGACAGGGGGCTCTGGAAACACCATATATTTT; cdr3_aa: CASRSGTGGSGNTIYF
d_call: -; v_call: TRBV7-2; clone_size: -; j_call: TRBJ2-1; cdr3_nt: TGTGCCAGCAGCTTAAGGGGGGCTGAGCAGTTCTTC; cdr3_aa: CASSLRGAEQFF
d_call: -; v_call: TRBV27; clone_size: once; j_call: TRBJ2-7; cdr3_nt: TGTGCCAGCAGCCCCCTAGGGTCTTATTCCTTCGAGCAGTACTTC; cdr3_aa: CASSPLGSYSFEQYF
d_call: -; v_call: TRBV5-1; clone_size: -; j_call: TRBJ1-2; cdr3_nt: TGCGCCAGCAAATCCTCGTCTCGGACAGACCCTTATGGCTACACCTTC; cdr3_aa: CASKSSSRTDPYGYTF
d_call: TRBD1; v_call: TRBV11-2; clone_size: -; j_call: TRBJ2-2; cdr3_nt: TGTGCCAGCAGCCAACTCGGGACAGAGTCGAACACCGGGGAGCTGTTTTTT; cdr3_aa: CASSQLGTESNTGELFF
d_call: -; v_call: TRBV6-5; clone_size: -; j_call: TRBJ1-3; cdr3_nt: TGTGCCAGCAGTTACGACTTGAGCTCTGGAAACACCATATATTTT; cdr3_aa: CASSYDLSSGNTIYF
d_call: TRBD1; v_call: TRBV19; clone_size: -; j_call: TRBJ2-7; cdr3_nt: TGTGCCAGTAGTCCCGGGACAGGGAACCACGAGCAGTACTTC; cdr3_aa: CASSPGTGNHEQYF
d_call: TRBD2; v_call: TRBV6-4; clone_size: few; j_call: TRBJ2-1; cdr3_nt: TGTGCCAGCAGTGACTCAGGACTAGGGCGGAATGAGCAGTTCTTC; cdr3_aa: CASSDSGLGRNEQFF
d_call: -; v_call: TRBV10-2; clone_size: -; j_call: TRBJ2-1; cdr3_nt: TGCGCCAGCAGTGACGGCGGAACCTACAATGAGCAGTTCTTC; cdr3_aa: CASSDGGTYNEQFF
d_call: TRBD2; v_call: TRBV6-5; clone_size: -; j_call: TRBJ2-3; cdr3_nt: TGTGCCAGCAGTTTACTAGCGGGAGCCCGCGATACGCAGTATTTT; cdr3_aa: CASSLLAGARDTQYF
d_call: TRBD2; v_call: TRBV10-2; clone_size: -; j_call: TRBJ2-5; cdr3_nt: TGCGCCAGCAGTGATTCGGGACTAGTGCAAGAGACCCAGTACTTC; cdr3_aa: CASSDSGLVQETQYF
d_call: -; v_call: TRBV28; clone_size: -; j_call: TRBJ2-7; cdr3_nt: TGTGCCAGCAGTTTATTCCCCCCCGCCGACAGGACCTCCTACGAGCAGTACTTC; cdr3_aa: CASSLFPPADRTSYEQYF
d_call: -; v_call: TRBV4-3; clone_size: few; j_call: TRBJ2-1; cdr3_nt: TGCGCCAGCAGCCAAGAACGTGCCAAGTACAATGAGCAGTTCTTC; cdr3_aa: CASSQERAKYNEQFF
d_call: -; v_call: TRBV7-9; clone_size: -; j_call: TRBJ2-5; cdr3_nt: TGTGCCAGCAGCTTAGAATATGGATACCAAGAGACCCAGTACTTC; cdr3_aa: CASSLEYGYQETQYF
d_call: TRBD2; v_call: TRBV27; clone_size: -; j_call: TRBJ2-3; cdr3_nt: TGTGCCAGCAGCGCACTAGCGGGAGTTTCGGATACGCAGTATTTT; cdr3_aa: CASSALAGVSDTQYF
d_call: -; v_call: TRBV5-5; clone_size: -; j_call: TRBJ1-1; cdr3_nt: TGTGCCAGCAGCTCCTGGGGACGAGCTTTCTTT; cdr3_aa: CASSSWGRAFF
d_call: -; v_call: TRBV27; clone_size: -; j_call: TRBJ2-5; cdr3_nt: TGTGCCAGCAGTTTAAGAACGGGGCGACGAGAGACCCAGTACTTC; cdr3_aa: CASSLRTGRRETQYF
d_call: TRBD2; v_call: TRBV9; clone_size: -; j_call: TRBJ2-7; cdr3_nt: TGTGCCAGCAGCCGTGAGGGAGGGCCCTACGAGCAGTACTTC; cdr3_aa: CASSREGGPYEQYF